Presented here are 9 T cell receptor beta chains from one specimen sequenced in a study of cytomegalovirus exposure and HLA in healthy donors. 60 Vbeta and 13 Jbeta primers were used in PCR. The assay was immunoSEQ multiplex PCR, and TCRdb's table has in-frame clones only and misses some. Of fewer than 200,000 clones listed, 76% were seen once; the top ten hold 0.65% to 0.85%. Source material: PBMCs. The receptor source for this set is a female donor in good health and CMV-seronegative.

J is TRBJ2-5 and V is TRBV7-2, with 10 bases that match TRBD2. Germline V CDR1 and CDR2: SGHTA, FQGNSA. The length of the CDR3 is 15 residues. After removal of 2 bases from V and 9 bases from J, the junction contained 9 bases not matched to a gene. The CDR3 bases are TGTGCCAGCAGCTTATTGCCTAGCGGGAGAGGTCCCCAGTACTTC. The encoded protein is CASSLLPSGRGPQYF.

This clone has only one observation. The CDR3 sequence: CASSLTALANTGELFF. CDR3 coding DNA: TGTGCCAGCAGCTTAACAGCACTCGCTAACACCGGGGAGCTGTTTTTT. J is TRBJ2-2 and V is TRBV7-3, with D hard to call. The CDR3 is 16 amino acids. With 0 bases removed from V and 2 bases from J, the gap between germline ends came to 10 bases. Looked up from germline, CDR1 is SGHTA and CDR2 is FQGTGA.

V is TRBV5-4 and J is TRBJ2-3; TRBD2 is a possible D gene (5 bases). Trimming stripped 3 bases from V and 4 bases from J, with 9 bases between. Germline V CDR1 and CDR2: SGHNT, YYREEE (reference sequence). The CDR3 sequence is 13 residues long. Here the CDR3 reads CASSYQAADTQYF. The CDR3 DNA is TGTGCCAGCAGCTATCAAGCGGCAGATACGCAGTATTTT.

The chain has TRBV30 and TRBJ1-1, with no clear D. Trimming shortened V by 2 bases and J by 6 bases, and 10 bases separated the two germline ends. This CDR3 is built from 12 residues. Germline assignment: CDR1 GTSNPN and CDR2 SVGIG (reference sequence). CDR3 in amino acids: CAWSLLRAEAFF. The CDR3 nucleotides are TGTGCCTGGAGTCTCTTGAGGGCTGAAGCTTTCTTT.

The genes are TRBV7-9 and TRBJ1-1; D perhaps matches TRBD1 (6 bases). This CDR3 contains 13 residues. Looked up from germline, CDR1 is SEHNR and CDR2 is FQNEAQ (reference sequence). The germline V and J ends were trimmed by 5 bases and 5 bases, with 12 bases remaining between them. CDR3 loop: CASSPLQGTEAFF. CDR3 DNA sequence: TGTGCCAGCAGCCCCCTTCAGGGGACTGAAGCTTTCTTT.

This clone was observed a handful of times. The chain links TRBV30 to TRBJ2-3; TRBD1 aligns across 8 bases. J was trimmed by 2 bases and V by 4 bases; bases with no gene match: 5. CDR3 length equals 14 residues. Germline lookup yields CDR1 GTSNPN and CDR2 SVGIG (reference sequence). This CDR3 is CAWNTGGYTDTQYF. The CDR3 coding sequence is TGTGCCTGGAATACAGGGGGGTACACAGATACGCAGTATTTT. The full variable domain, completed using reference TRBV30 and TRBJ2-3, is SQTIHQWPATLVQPVGSPLSLECTVEGTSNPNLYWYRQAAGRGLQLLFYSVGIGQISSEVPQNLSASRPQDRQFILSSKKLLLSDSGFYLCAWNTGGYTDTQYFGPGTRLTVL.

The J gene is TRBJ2-7, the V gene TRBV18, with 8 positions matching TRBD1. V was clipped by 1 base and J by 2 bases; unmatched bases: 7. The CDR3 sequence is 16 residues long. Germline assignment: CDR1 KGHSH and CDR2 LQKENI. The CDR3 coding sequence is TGTGCCAGCTCACCACAAGGACAGGGAGAGACCTACGAGCAGTACTTC. Residues: CASSPQGQGETYEQYF. Supplemented by reference TRBV18 and TRBJ2-7, the full variable domain reads NAGVMQNPRHLVRRRGQEARLRCSPMKGHSHVYWYRQLPEEGLKFMVYLQKENIIDESGMPKERFSAEFPKEGPSILRIQQVVRGDSAAYFCASSPQGQGETYEQYFGPGTRLTVT.

This sequence joins TRBV6-5 and TRBJ2-7; D is perhaps TRBD2 (5 bases). Germline-derived CDR1 and CDR2 are MNHEY and SVGAGI. The CDR3 spans 13 residues. The V end lost 6 bases, the J end lost 6 bases, and 15 bases lay between the germline ends. The CDR3 DNA follows: TGTGCCAGCAGGGCCCGAGGGTGGGGCGAGCAGTACTTC. The encoded protein is CASRARGWGEQYF.

The chain is built from TRBV19 and TRBJ1-2, with D tentatively TRBD1 (5 bases). Germline-derived CDR1 and CDR2 are LNHDA and SQIVND (reference sequence). Trimming shortened V by 6 bases and J by 8 bases, and 22 bases separated the two germline ends. The CDR3 extends over 15 amino acids. The CDR3 protein is CASSLTRDSIHGYTF. The DNA for the CDR3 is TGTGCCAGTAGCCTAACCCGCGACAGCATTCACGGCTACACCTTC.